This TCR beta chain was captured by sequencing in a study of blood T cell repertoires in COVID-19. Some clones are missing from TCRdb's copy, which holds only in-frame ones; the method was immunoSEQ multiplex PCR. Among 300,000 to 400,000 clones listed, roughly 87% were seen once. Trimming cost V 5 bases and J 3 bases; bases outside gene matches: 13. Germline CDR1 and CDR2: WSHSY and SAAADI. The CDR3 consists of 17 residues. The source material was PBMCs or T cells enriched from blood (not recorded which). The TCR was taken from a woman younger than 45 who had recovered from COVID-19. This chain connects TRBV10-2 to TRBJ2-3, with 8 nucleotides matching TRBD1. CDR3 in amino acids: CASSIPTTGALTDTQYF. In DNA form, the CDR3 reads TGCGCCAGCAGTATACCGACGACAGGGGCTTTAACAGATACGCAGTATTTT.